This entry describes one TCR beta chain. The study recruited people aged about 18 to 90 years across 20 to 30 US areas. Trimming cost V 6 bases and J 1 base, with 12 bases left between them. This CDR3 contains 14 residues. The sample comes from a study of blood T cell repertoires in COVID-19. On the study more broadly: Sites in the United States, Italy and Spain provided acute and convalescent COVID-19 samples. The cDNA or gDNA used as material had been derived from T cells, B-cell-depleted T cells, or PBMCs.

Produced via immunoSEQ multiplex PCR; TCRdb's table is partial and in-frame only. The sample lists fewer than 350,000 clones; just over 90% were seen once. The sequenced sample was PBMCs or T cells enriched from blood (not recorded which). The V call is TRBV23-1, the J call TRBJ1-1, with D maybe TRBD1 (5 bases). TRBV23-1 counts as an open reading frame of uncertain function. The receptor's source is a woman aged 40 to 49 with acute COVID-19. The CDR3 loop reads CASSRQGGNTEAFF. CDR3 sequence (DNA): TGCGCCAGCAGCCGCCAGGGTGGGAACACTGAAGCTTTCTTT.